This section outlines one T cell receptor (beta chain) sequence together with its context. What it binds is not known. The V end was cut by 1 base, the J end by 3 bases, with 10 bases between. The CDR3 consists of 14 residues. CDR1 is GTSNPN, CDR2 SVGIG, per germline (reference sequence). Data came from immunoSEQ multiplex PCR; TCRdb stores just in-frame clones and leaves some out. The data contain some 150,000 clones, around 90% of them seen just once; the ten biggest clones take up 1.5%. The data were obtained in a study of CD4+ T cells in melanoma. Study-level results: A reported correlation linked neoantigen-specific CD4+ T cells to CD8+, macrophage and B cell function.

The clonotype comes from a human donor with melanoma. The chain couples TRBV30 to TRBJ1-5; D possibly corresponds to TRBD1 (5 bases). The CDR3 nucleotides read TGTGCCTGGAGTGCACCAGGGAACAATCAGCCCCAGCATTTT. Translating it yields CAWSAPGNNQPQHF.